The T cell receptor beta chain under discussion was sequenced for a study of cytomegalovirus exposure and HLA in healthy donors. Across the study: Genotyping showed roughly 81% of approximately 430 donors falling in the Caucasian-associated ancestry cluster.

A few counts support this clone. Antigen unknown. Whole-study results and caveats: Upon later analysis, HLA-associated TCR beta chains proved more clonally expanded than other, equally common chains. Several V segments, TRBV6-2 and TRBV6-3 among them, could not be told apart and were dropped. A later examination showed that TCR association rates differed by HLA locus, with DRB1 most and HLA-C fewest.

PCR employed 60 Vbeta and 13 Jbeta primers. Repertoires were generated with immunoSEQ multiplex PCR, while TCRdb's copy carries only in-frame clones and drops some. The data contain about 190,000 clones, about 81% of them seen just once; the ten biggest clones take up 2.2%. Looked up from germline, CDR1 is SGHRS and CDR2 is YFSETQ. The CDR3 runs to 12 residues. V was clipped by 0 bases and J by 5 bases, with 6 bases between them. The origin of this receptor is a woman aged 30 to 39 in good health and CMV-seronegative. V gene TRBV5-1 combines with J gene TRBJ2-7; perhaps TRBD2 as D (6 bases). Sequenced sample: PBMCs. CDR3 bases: TGCGCCAGCAGCTTGGGGAGGGACGAGCAGTACTTC. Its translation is CASSLGRDEQYF.